These T cell receptor beta chains were read from a single sample in a study. TCRdb fed the 5' RACE reads into MiXCR, producing one record per CDR3 protein. The sample records about 40,000 distinct CDR3 sequences, over 25% being singletons. The sample was tumor-infiltrating memory CD4+ T cells sorted from the breast tumor. The receptors were gathered from a female donor with breast cancer. Each CDR3 is given with its conserved first and last residue. The order of the fields is V gene, CDR3 protein.

>TRBV5-6
CASRKGGEQFF
>TRBV12-3/TRBV12-4
CASSLRQIDNSPLHF
>TRBV6-4
CATGTPRSSYNEQFF
>TRBV4-3
CASSQALAGYNEQFF
>TRBV6-5
CASSYGASNQPQHF
>TRBV10-3
CAISDRTGDSPLHF
>TRBV9
CASSPRASRAYEQYF
>TRBV27
CASSLDSYNEQFF
>TRBV4-3
CASSQEYRESNEQYF
>TRBV5-1
CASSLGRGSNQETQYF
>TRBV7-2
CASSLAHSGGATDTQYF
>TRBV6-2/TRBV6-3
CASSYTGIAGELFF
>TRBV10-3
CAINKDRDTEAFF
>TRBV12-3/TRBV12-4
CTSSIIGEAYEQYF
>TRBV10-1
CAGTIAFERDTQYF
>TRBV4-1
CTSSQGAGGQPQHF
>TRBV20-1
CSANAGTGGDGYTF
>TRBV5-4
CASSTDRMIWGETQYF
>TRBV20-1
CSARAGTPQETQYF